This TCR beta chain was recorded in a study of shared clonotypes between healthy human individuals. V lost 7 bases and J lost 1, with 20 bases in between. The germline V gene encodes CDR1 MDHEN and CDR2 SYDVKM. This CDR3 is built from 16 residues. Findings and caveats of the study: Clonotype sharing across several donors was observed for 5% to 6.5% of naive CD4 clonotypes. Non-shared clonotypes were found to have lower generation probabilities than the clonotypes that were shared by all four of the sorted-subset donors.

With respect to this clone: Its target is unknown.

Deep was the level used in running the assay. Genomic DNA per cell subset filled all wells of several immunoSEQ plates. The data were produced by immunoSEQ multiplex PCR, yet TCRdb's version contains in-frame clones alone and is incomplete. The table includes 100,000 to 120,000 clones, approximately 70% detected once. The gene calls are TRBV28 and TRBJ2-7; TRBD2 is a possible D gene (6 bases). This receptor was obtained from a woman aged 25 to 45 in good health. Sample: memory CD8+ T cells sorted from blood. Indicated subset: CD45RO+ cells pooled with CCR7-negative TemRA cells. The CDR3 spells CASTNLDGGVSYEQYF. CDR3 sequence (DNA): TGTGCCAGCACCAACCTTGATGGCGGGGTTTCCTACGAGCAGTACTTC.